The 9 T cell receptor beta chains in this list originate from one sample, sequenced in a study of blood T cell repertoires in COVID-19. The protocol was immunoSEQ multiplex PCR, while the TCRdb copy is restricted to in-frame clones and leaves out a portion. The sample shows roughly 220,000 clones, just under 85% of them seen only once. Material: PBMCs or T cells enriched from blood (not recorded which). These TCRs come from a woman aged 40-49 years with acute COVID-19.

The rearrangement links TRBV19 to TRBJ2-1; possible D gene TRBD2, 7 bases. With 6 bases removed from V and 8 bases from J, the gap between germline ends came to 11 bases. CDR3 length equals 12 residues. Per germline, CDR1 LNHDA and CDR2 SQIVND (reference sequence). This CDR3 is CASRGGVDEQFF. CDR3 coding DNA: TGTGCCAGTAGAGGGGGGGTCGATGAGCAGTTCTTC.

CDR3 protein: CASSPLLAGYNEQFF. The CDR3 bases are TGTGCCAGCAGCCCATTACTAGCGGGGTACAATGAGCAGTTCTTC. The V call is TRBV3-1 (or the pseudogene TRBV3-2), the J call TRBJ2-1; 10 nucleotides align to TRBD2. The CDR3 consists of 15 residues. The germline V gene encodes CDR1 LGHDT and CDR2 YNNKEL (reference sequence). With V trimmed by 4 bases and J by 4 bases, 4 bases remained unmatched.

The chain links TRBV6-5 to TRBJ2-5; 12 bases map to TRBD1. Trimming at V came to 5 bases and at J to 7 bases, leaving 2 bases not matched to a gene. The germline gives CDR1 MNHEY, CDR2 SVGAGI. CDR3 length equals 13 residues. For the CDR3, the DNA is TGTGCCAGCAGTAGGGGACAGGGGGCGACCCAGTACTTC. This codes for CASSRGQGATQYF.

The chain carries TRBV5-5 and TRBJ1-2, with D unclear. Trimming removed 0 bases from V and 2 bases from J, with 8 bases in between. This CDR3 spans 14 amino acids. Germline V CDR1 and CDR2: SGHKS, YYEKEE (reference sequence). DNA for the CDR3: TGTGCCAGCAGCTTGGTCGAGCTAAACTATGGCTACACCTTC. Translated, it gives CASSLVELNYGYTF.

The chain links TRBV6-6 to TRBJ1-2; TRBD1 matches at 9 bases. J lost 9 bases, V lost 5 bases, and 1 base had no gene match. The length of the CDR3 is 11 residues. CDR1 and CDR2 from the germline V gene are MNHNY and SVGAGI (reference sequence). CDR3 sequence reads: CASSTGGSYTF. CDR3 DNA: TGTGCCAGCAGTACAGGGGGCAGCTACACCTTC.

The chain links TRBV7-2 to TRBJ1-1; 9 bases are a match to TRBD1. CDR1 and CDR2 (germline): SGHTA, FQGNSA. There are 15 residues in the CDR3. V lost 4 bases, J lost 4 bases, and 7 bases stayed unmatched. CDR3 amino acids: CASSSTNRGPTEAFF. In nucleotides, the CDR3 is TGTGCCAGCAGCTCTACTAACAGGGGGCCCACTGAAGCTTTCTTT.

This clone was seen a handful of times. This specimen includes other DNA sequences encoding the same CDR3. V gene TRBV30 combines with J gene TRBJ2-2; 10 positions agree with TRBD2. CDR3 length: 16 amino acids. V trimming: 0 bases; J trimming: 1 base; junction bases outside the gene matches: 2. CDR1 and CDR2 from the germline V gene are GTSNPN and SVGIG (reference sequence). CDR3 coding DNA: TGTGCCTGGAGTGTAGGACTAGCGGTGAACACCGGGGAGCTGTTTTTT. Its protein product is CAWSVGLAVNTGELFF.

The gene calls are TRBV18 and TRBJ2-2; TRBD1 matches at 7 bases. The V gene end was trimmed by 8 bases and the J gene end by 5 bases; junction bases not matched to a gene: 5. The germline V gene encodes CDR1 KGHSH and CDR2 LQKENI. The CDR3 has 13 residues. CDR3: CASRTGGTGELFF. The CDR3 DNA reads as TGTGCCAGCCGGACAGGCGGGACCGGGGAGCTGTTTTTT.

The genes are TRBV11-2 and TRBJ2-5; weak D call: TRBD1 (5 bases). Trimming took 1 base from V and 4 from J, leaving 16 bases between them. The CDR3 spans 16 residues. CDR1 SGHAT and CDR2 FQNNGV come from the germline V gene. The CDR3 protein is CASSLALGASPETQYF. The CDR3 region has the DNA TGTGCCAGCAGCTTAGCCTTAGGGGCATCCCCAGAGACCCAGTACTTC.